This T cell receptor beta chain was observed in a study of shared clonotypes between healthy human individuals. Trimming removed 5 bases at V and 5 bases at J, with 21 bases between. In germline, CDR1 is MNHEY, CDR2 SMNVEV (reference sequence). This CDR3 has 16 residues. Data came from immunoSEQ multiplex PCR; TCRdb stores just in-frame clones and leaves some out. The sample records hundreds of thousands of clones, roughly 98% being singletons. Positive CCR7 selection of CD45RO-negative cells yielded the naive CD8 cells, and terminally differentiated effector memory CD45RA+ cells were excluded. This clonotype was obtained from a man between 25 and 39 years old in good health. V and J are TRBV27 and TRBJ1-2; the D gene is possibly TRBD1 (6 bases). The material sequenced was naive CD8+ T cells sorted from blood. CDR3 in amino acids: CASSRALDARGYGYTF. The CDR3 DNA is TGTGCCAGCAGTCGGGCCCTGGATGCCAGGGGTTATGGCTACACCTTC.